The 32 T cell receptor beta chains reported below all come from one sample, sequenced in a study of blood T cells in healthy people across ages. With a J-beta primer mix and a sample-barcoded 5' primer, a second PCR ran about 7 to 12 cycles. One entry per CDR3 protein results from TCRdb running MiXCR on the 5' RACE reads. Of approximately 800,000 distinct CDR3 sequences in the sample, roughly 24% were seen once. This same sample was also part of a study on T cells of mothers and their children.

Input material: blood. The receptors here all came from a boy between 5 and 17 years old in good health.

The chain uses TRBV7-9 and TRBJ1-2; D gene uncertain. V lost 0 bases, J lost 11 bases, and 13 bases lay in between. The CDR3 length is 13 residues. Per the germline V gene, CDR1 is SEHNR and CDR2 is FQNEAQ (reference sequence). The CDR3 protein is CASSLAKREVYTF. DNA for the CDR3: TGTGCCAGCAGCTTAGCTAAACGGGAAGTTTACACCTTC.

This chain links TRBV5-1 with TRBJ1-1; D gene uncertain. Germline loops: CDR1 SGHRS, CDR2 YFSETQ. The CDR3 runs 18 residues. The V end lost 1 base, the J end lost 4 bases, and 23 bases lay between the germline ends. CDR3 sequence reads: CASSLNGLVLNFGTEAFF. DNA of the CDR3: TGCGCCAGCAGCTTGAATGGGTTGGTGCTAAACTTCGGCACTGAAGCTTTCTTT.

The V and J genes are TRBV7-9 and TRBJ2-1; 9 positions agree with TRBD1. This CDR3 contains 14 residues. The germline gives CDR1 SEHNR, CDR2 FQNEAQ (reference sequence). Unmatched junction bases numbered 7, after V lost 5 bases and J lost 8 bases. CDR3 region: CASSTGTGFDEQFF. The CDR3 DNA sequence: TGTGCCAGCAGCACCGGGACAGGGTTCGATGAGCAGTTCTTC.

The chain joins TRBV7-9 to TRBJ1-2, with TRBD1 matching 8 bases. The J segment lost 5 bases and the V segment lost 1 base, leaving 15 bases of the junction unmatched. The CDR3 is 18 residues long. Germline CDR1 SEHNR, CDR2 FQNEAQ (reference sequence). Here the CDR3 reads CASSLVAYGTGYGYGYTF. CDR3 bases: TGTGCCAGCAGCTTAGTTGCTTATGGGACAGGATATGGATATGGCTACACCTTC.

This clonotype was counted between two and nine times. The CDR3 DNA follows: TGTGCCAGCAGTACCCGGTCGGGACTAGCCCAAGAGACCCAGTACTTC. It is translated as CASSTRSGLAQETQYF. The gene calls are TRBV12-3 or TRBV12-4 and TRBJ2-5; 9 bases align to TRBD2. V lost 5 bases and J lost 1; bases outside the gene matches: 8. CDR3 length equals 16 residues.

The CDR3 DNA is TGCAGTGCTAGTAAGGACTTAGCCAAAAACATTCAGTACTTC. The encoded protein is CSASKDLAKNIQYF. The J gene is TRBJ2-4, the V gene TRBV20-1, with D possibly TRBD2 on 5 matching bases. The CDR3 has 14 amino acids. Germline-derived CDR1 and CDR2 are DFQATT and SNEGSKA (reference sequence). V was pared by 3 bases and J by 0 bases, with 9 bases between.

This chain connects TRBV12-3 or TRBV12-4 to TRBJ1-2; D gene unclear. The length of the CDR3 is 14 residues. The V end lost 7 bases, the J end lost 3 bases, and 15 bases lay between the germline ends. CDR3 nucleotides: TGTGCCAGCACCTCGAGTGCGAGGCACTATGGCTACACCTTC. Translating gives CASTSSARHYGYTF.

As concerns this clonotype: This may stem from a read error, because a much larger clone lies one nucleotide away. The chain employs TRBV2 and TRBJ2-3; D unresolved. The ends were cut back, 4 bases at V and 5 bases at J, with 4 bases in the middle. The CDR3 is 11 amino acids. Germline assignment: CDR1 SNHLY and CDR2 FYNNEI. CDR3 protein: CASSGEDTQYF. DNA for the CDR3: TGTGCCAGCAGTGGGGAAGATACGCAGTATTTT.

The chain is built from TRBV5-1 and TRBJ2-5; D possibly corresponds to TRBD2 (6 bases). Germline CDR1 is SGHRS and CDR2 is YFSETQ. This CDR3 has 15 amino acids. V was pared by 4 bases and J by 5 bases, with 18 bases between. The CDR3 nucleotides are TGCGCCAGCAGCATAACCGGGACTTCCGGCGAGACCCAGTACTTC. It translates to CASSITGTSGETQYF.

This clonotype was observed a handful of times. The chain combines TRBV28 with TRBJ1-1, with D hard to call. Germline V gene sequence: CDR1 MDHEN, CDR2 SYDVKM. This CDR3 spans 12 amino acids. The V end lost 6 bases, the J end lost 8 bases, and 13 bases lay between the germline ends. CDR3 in DNA: TGTGCCAGCAGCGGATATTCGCGGGAAGCTTTCTTT. Translating gives CASSGYSREAFF. Complete variable domain (other parts from reference TRBV28 and TRBJ1-1): DVKVTQSSRYLVKRTGEKVFLECVQDMDHENMFWYRQDPGLGLRLIYFSYDVKMKEKGDIPEGYSVSREKKERFSLILESASTNQTSMYLCASSGYSREAFFGQGTRLTVV.

The V call is TRBV5-6, the J call TRBJ1-6; 9 bases are shared with TRBD1. The CDR3 is 15 amino acids. Germline values: CDR1 SGHDT, CDR2 YYEEEE. V shed 3 bases, J shed 8 bases, and the junction held 6 bases outside the gene matches. The DNA of the CDR3 is TGTGCCAGCAGCTGGGGGACAGGGATGGATTCACCCCTCCACTTT. Amino acid sequence: CASSWGTGMDSPLHF.

This clonotype has more than one count but fewer than ten. This chain links TRBV5-1 with TRBJ2-1; D is uncertain. CDR3 length equals 14 residues. Per germline, CDR1 SGHRS and CDR2 YFSETQ. V was shortened by 0 bases and J by 3 bases, with 7 bases between the two germline ends. The CDR3 spells CASSLAPVYNEQFF. CDR3 DNA sequence: TGCGCCAGCAGCTTGGCGCCAGTCTACAATGAGCAGTTCTTC.

V usage is TRBV5-1 and J usage is TRBJ2-5; D remains ambiguous. Matching the DNA end better, TRBJ2-7 makes the J call doubtful. CDR1 and CDR2 from the germline V gene are SGHRS and YFSETQ. The CDR3 contains 13 residues. CDR3 loop: CASSFNPQYEQYF. The CDR3 DNA reads as TGCGCCAGCAGCTTTAATCCCCAGTACGAGCAGTACTTC.

The genes are TRBV5-5 and TRBJ1-4, with D unresolved. Per germline, CDR1 SGHKS and CDR2 YYEKEE (reference sequence). This CDR3 has 13 amino acids. V dropped 4 bases and J dropped 8 bases, with 12 bases sitting between them. This chain's CDR3 is CASSRRTAEKLFF. Here the CDR3 DNA reads TGTGCCAGCAGCAGAAGGACGGCAGAAAAACTGTTTTTT.

The rearrangement links TRBV2 to TRBJ1-2; 7 bases line up with TRBD1. Trimming cost V 6 bases and J 8 bases; bases outside gene matches: 9. The CDR3 has 13 amino acids. Germline CDR1 SNHLY, CDR2 FYNNEI. CDR3 DNA: TGTGCCAGCAGCCTTTCACAGGGGTTGGGCTACACCTTC. Amino acid sequence: CASSLSQGLGYTF.

The chain carries TRBV4-1 and TRBJ2-3; D is unclear. In germline, CDR1 is MGHRA, CDR2 YSYEKL. The V end lost 0 bases, the J end lost 0 bases, and 10 bases lay between the germline ends. The CDR3 contains 16 residues. The CDR3 DNA is TGCGCCAGCAGCCAAGATTCCAGTTTTAGCACAGATACGCAGTATTTT. The encoded protein is CASSQDSSFSTDTQYF.

This clonotype was recorded a few times. A much larger clone differs by one base, so this may be a read error. This sequence joins TRBV20-1 and TRBJ2-1, with 9 bases lining up with TRBD2. The V and J ends lost 5 bases and 0 bases, in that order; junction bases with no gene match: 8. CDR1 DFQATT and CDR2 SNEGSKA come from the germline V gene (reference sequence). CDR3 length: 16 amino acids. CDR3 nucleotide sequence: TGCAGTGCTCTGGCTAGCGGGGAGTCCTCCTACAATGAGCAGTTCTTC. The encoded protein is CSALASGESSYNEQFF.

Here the CDR3 reads CASSSGVVGELFF. DNA of the CDR3: TGTGCCAGCAGTTCAGGGGTAGTCGGGGAGCTGTTTTTT. The rearrangement joins TRBV2 to TRBJ2-2; weak D call: TRBD1 (6 bases). CDR1 and CDR2 from the germline V gene are SNHLY and FYNNEI. Deletions cut 5 bases from V and 7 bases from J, with 11 bases between. The CDR3 runs 13 residues.

This clonotype was detected a few times. The V call is TRBV9, the J call TRBJ2-1, with a weak D call TRBD1 (6 bases). This CDR3 contains 15 residues. Germline-derived CDR1 and CDR2 are SGDLS and YYNGEE. V was shortened by 2 bases and J by 7 bases, with 16 bases between the two germline ends. The CDR3 coding sequence is TGTGCCAGCAGCGTGGGGGCAGGGCGTACAAATGAGCAGTTCTTC. Protein sequence: CASSVGAGRTNEQFF.

In its sample, this clonotype was seen once. The chain is built from TRBV6-1 and TRBJ1-4, with D maybe TRBD1 (5 bases). This CDR3 contains 15 residues. Trimming took off 0 bases at V and 7 bases at J, with 12 bases between the two ends. Germline values: CDR1 MNHNS, CDR2 SASEGT. The CDR3, as DNA: TGTGCCAGCAGTGAAGCGGAGTGGGGGGGTGAAAAACTGTTTTTT. It codes for CASSEAEWGGEKLFF.

The chain has TRBV12-3 or TRBV12-4 and TRBJ2-6; 11 nucleotides agree with TRBD2. V was clipped by 5 bases and J by 0 bases; unmatched bases: 9. CDR3 length: 19 amino acids. DNA of the CDR3: TGTGCCAGCAGTCCGCAGACTAGCGGGGAAGACTCTGGGGCCAACGTCCTGACTTTC. Protein product: CASSPQTSGEDSGANVLTF.

The rearrangement uses TRBV24-1 and TRBJ2-7, with D perhaps TRBD1 or TRBD2 (6 bases each). Germline assignment: CDR1 KGHDR and CDR2 SFDVKD. The CDR3 has 15 residues. Trimming stripped 9 bases from V and 0 bases from J, with 17 bases between. The CDR3 region is CATGGRGMSSYEQYF. CDR3 DNA sequence: TGTGCCACCGGGGGGCGGGGAATGAGCTCCTACGAGCAGTACTTC.

With regard to this clonotype: This sequence may be a read error, since a much larger clone differs from it by one base. The V gene is TRBV12-3 or TRBV12-4, the J gene TRBJ2-7; possible D gene TRBD1, 6 bases. This CDR3 spans 14 amino acids. V was clipped by 0 bases and J by 2 bases, with 8 bases between them. Here the CDR3 DNA reads TGTGCCAGCAGTTTAGCGGGGGCTCCCTACGAGCAGTACTTC. This gives the protein CASSLAGAPYEQYF.

The chain carries TRBV5-1 and TRBJ2-1; a possible D gene is TRBD2 (5 bases). V was trimmed by 4 bases and J by 4 bases, leaving 15 bases between them. Germline assignment: CDR1 SGHRS and CDR2 YFSETQ. The CDR3 is 15 amino acids. CDR3 protein: CASSPTLAGYNEQFF. The CDR3 bases are TGCGCCAGCAGCCCGACTCTAGCTGGATACAATGAGCAGTTCTTC.

The chain uses TRBV11-3 and TRBJ2-1, with 8 bases that match TRBD2. The CDR3 runs to 15 residues. The germline gives CDR1 SGHNT, CDR2 YENEEA. J gave up 4 bases and V 1 base, and 3 bases lay outside the gene matches. In DNA form, the CDR3 reads TGTGCCAGCAGCTTAGGTAGCGGGATGTACAATGAGCAGTTCTTC. This translates into CASSLGSGMYNEQFF. Combining the CDR3 with reference TRBV11-3 and TRBJ2-1 gives the whole variable domain EAGVVQSPRYKIIEKKQPVAFWCNPISGHNTLYWYLQNLGQGPELLIRYENEEAVDDSQLPKDRFSAERLKGVDSTLKIQPAELGDSAVYLCASSLGSGMYNEQFFGPGTRLTVL.

The rearrangement links TRBV6-6 to TRBJ1-2; 7 positions match TRBD1. Per germline, CDR1 MNHNY and CDR2 SVGAGI (reference sequence). The CDR3 is made up of 16 amino acids. V trimming: 6 bases; J trimming: 0 bases; junction bases outside the gene matches: 10. The CDR3 sequence is CASSSRGQSANYGYTF. The CDR3 DNA reads as TGTGCCAGCAGCTCACGGGGACAGAGCGCTAACTATGGCTACACCTTC.

J is TRBJ2-4 and V is TRBV3-1; D call uncertain. Germline CDR1 reads LGHDT; CDR2 reads YNNKEL (reference sequence). The length of the CDR3 is 14 residues. Between the trimmed V and J ends, which lost 1 base and 1 base, there was a span of 5 bases. CDR3 sequence reads: CASSQAGAKNIQYF. The CDR3 DNA reads as TGTGCCAGCAGCCAAGCCGGGGCCAAAAACATTCAGTACTTC.

This chain uses TRBV29-1 with TRBJ2-5, with a tentative D call TRBD1 (5 bases). The J call may be in error: the DNA end matches TRBJ2-1 better. This CDR3 contains 13 residues. The V gene's germline CDR1 is SQVTM and CDR2 ANQGSEA. CDR3: CSVAAGPINEQFF. In DNA form, the CDR3 reads TGCAGCGTTGCGGCAGGGCCTATCAATGAGCAGTTCTTC.

This clonotype was observed a few times. CDR3 sequence (DNA): TGCAGTGCTCTAACCTTAGGGACAGCCCAAGAGACCCAGTACTTC. It translates to CSALTLGTAQETQYF. The genes are TRBV20-1 and TRBJ2-5; 7 nucleotides line up with TRBD1. The V segment lost 5 bases and the J segment 1 base; nucleotides outside the gene matches: 10. CDR1 DFQATT and CDR2 SNEGSKA come from the germline V gene (reference sequence). CDR3 length equals 15 residues.

The gene calls are TRBV16 and TRBJ1-1; 7 bases are shared with TRBD1. The CDR3 has 15 residues. V was pared by 0 bases and J by 5 bases, with 6 bases of the junction left unmatched. Germline CDR1 is KGHSY and CDR2 is FQNENV. CDR3 sequence reads: CASSQSTGLGTEAFF. In DNA, the CDR3 is TGTGCCAGCAGCCAATCGACAGGGTTGGGTACTGAAGCTTTCTTT.

The chain joins TRBV7-9 to TRBJ2-3, with D perhaps matching TRBD1 or TRBD2 (6 bases each). CDR1 SEHNR and CDR2 FQNEAQ come from the germline V gene (reference sequence). With 2 bases removed from V and 7 bases from J, the gap between germline ends came to 19 bases. The CDR3 consists of 16 residues. Here the CDR3 DNA reads TGTGCCAGCAGCTTAAGGCGGGACACGCTCGAGTATACGCAGTATTTT. Translated, it gives CASSLRRDTLEYTQYF.

This chain joins TRBV12-3 or TRBV12-4 and TRBJ2-5, with 9 bases matching TRBD2. There are 17 residues in the CDR3. V shed 0 bases, J shed 4 bases, and the junction held 9 bases outside the gene matches. The CDR3 reads CASSLAWGLAGTETQYF. In nucleotides, the CDR3 is TGTGCCAGCAGTTTAGCGTGGGGACTAGCCGGGACAGAGACCCAGTACTTC.